One sample yielded the 25 T cell receptor beta chains listed below, sequenced in a study of blood T cell repertoires in COVID-19. Sequenced by immunoSEQ multiplex PCR; TCRdb stores in-frame clones only, minus some. This table holds roughly 100,000 clones, around 88% found once. Sequenced: peripheral blood. Receptor source: a man between 45 and 60 years old with COVID-19, enrolled during active disease.

V is TRBV20-1 and J is TRBJ1-1; maybe TRBD1 (5 bases). Per germline, CDR1 DFQATT and CDR2 SNEGSKA (reference sequence). Trimming cost V 3 bases and J 6 bases, with 14 bases left between them. The CDR3 totals 13 residues. CDR3 sequence (DNA): TGCAGTGCTAGTGCGCCAGGGATCTCTGAAGCTTTCTTT. This gives the protein CSASAPGISEAFF.

This chain links TRBV2 with TRBJ2-7, with TRBD1 identical over 9 bases. V gave up 4 bases and J gave up 5 bases; unmatched junction bases: 3. This CDR3 has 13 amino acids. Germline CDR1 and CDR2: SNHLY and FYNNEI. The CDR3 here is CASSGTGVHEQYF. In DNA, the CDR3 is TGTGCCAGCAGTGGGACAGGGGTCCACGAGCAGTACTTC.

The chain uses TRBV5-1 and TRBJ1-2; TRBD1 matches 10 bases. Germline V gene data show CDR1 as SGHRS and CDR2 as YFSETQ. The CDR3 spans 14 residues. The ends lost 3 bases at V and 5 bases at J; junction bases unmatched: 4. The CDR3 DNA follows: TGCGCCAGCAGCTCCGGGACAGGGGCTTATGGCTACACCTTC. It yields the protein CASSSGTGAYGYTF.

The chain links TRBV3-1 (or the pseudogene TRBV3-2) to TRBJ1-6; a possible D gene is TRBD1 (6 bases). The CDR3 has 15 amino acids. The V gene's germline CDR1 is LGHDT and CDR2 YNNKEL (reference sequence). Trimming took off 1 base at V and 6 bases at J, with 10 bases between the two ends. Written as DNA, the CDR3 is TGTGCCAGCAGCCAAGGAGGGGGAGTTAATTCACCCCTCCACTTT. It is translated as CASSQGGGVNSPLHF.

The V gene is TRBV25-1, the J gene TRBJ1-1; D is uncertain. The CDR3 length is 14 residues. In germline, CDR1 is MGHDK, CDR2 SYGVNS. V lost 7 bases and J 6 bases, leaving 18 bases between the germline ends. The CDR3 here is CASTLGGSGAEAFF. The DNA for the CDR3 is TGTGCCAGCACCTTGGGAGGCAGCGGGGCTGAAGCTTTCTTT. Looking up the rest from reference TRBV25-1 and TRBJ1-1 gives the full variable domain: EADIYQTPRYLVIGTGKKITLECSQTMGHDKMYWYQQDPGMELHLIHYSYGVNSTEKGDLSSESTVSRIRTEHFPLTLESARPSHTSQYLCASTLGGSGAEAFFGQGTRLTVV.

A remark on this clone: Sequence at one end of the junction differs from germline and may be a read error. The chain uses TRBV6-2 or TRBV6-3 and TRBJ2-3; no definite D call. In germline, CDR1 is MNHEY, CDR2 SVGEGT. This CDR3 is built from 11 residues. CDR3 DNA sequence: TGTGCCAGCAGTCACACATATACGCAGTATTTT. Translated: CASSHTYTQYF.

CDR3 protein: CASSAQPTETYEQYF. The CDR3 DNA follows: TGTGCCAGCAGCGCCCAACCTACAGAAACCTACGAGCAGTACTTC. J is TRBJ2-7 and V is TRBV9; D remains ambiguous. The CDR3 contains 15 residues. CDR1 is SGDLS and CDR2 is YYNGEE in the germline V gene. Between the trimmed V and J ends, which lost 3 bases and 2 bases, there was a span of 15 bases. Complete variable domain (other parts from reference TRBV9 and TRBJ2-7): DSGVTQTPKHLITATGQRVTLRCSPRSGDLSVYWYQQSLDQGLQFLIQYYNGEERAKGNILERFSAQQFPDLHSELNLSSLELGDSALYFCASSAQPTETYEQYFGPGTRLTVT.

V is TRBV7-8 and J is TRBJ2-2; 10 positions match TRBD1. The CDR3 runs 17 residues. Germline loops: CDR1 SGHVS, CDR2 FQNEAQ. The V and J ends lost 2 bases and 5 bases, in that order; junction bases with no gene match: 8. The CDR3 spells CASSLIGTGAGTGELFF. Written as DNA, the CDR3 is TGTGCCAGCAGCTTAATCGGGACAGGGGCAGGGACCGGGGAGCTGTTTTTT.

This clone was seen just once. The chain combines TRBV19 with TRBJ1-1; 11 bases map to TRBD1. The CDR3 extends over 14 amino acids. The V gene end was trimmed by 6 bases and the J gene end by 7 bases; junction bases not matched to a gene: 7. Germline V lookup: CDR1 LNHDA, CDR2 SQIVND (reference sequence). CDR3 bases: TGTGCCAGTAGAACGGGACAGGGGGGCTATGAAGCTTTCTTT. Its translation: CASRTGQGGYEAFF.

The chain links TRBV6-2 or TRBV6-3 to TRBJ2-1; D is possibly TRBD2 (7 bases). Germline-derived CDR1 and CDR2 are MNHEY and SVGEGT. This CDR3 comprises 16 residues. The V gene lost 2 bases and the J gene lost 6 bases, with 17 bases spanning the gap. CDR3 bases: TGTGCCAGCAGTTACCCAATGGGGGGGGGCAGCAATGAGCAGTTCTTC. Translating gives CASSYPMGGGSNEQFF.

A note on this clone: Other DNA sequences in this sample translate to the same CDR3. J is TRBJ1-5 and V is TRBV24-1; TRBD1 might be the D (5 bases). This CDR3 region has 13 residues. Germline loops: CDR1 KGHDR, CDR2 SFDVKD. Trimming took off 3 bases at V and 7 bases at J, with 9 bases between the two ends. CDR3 in amino acids: CATSDPGGQPQHF. The DNA of the CDR3 is TGTGCCACCAGTGATCCCGGGGGACAGCCCCAGCATTTT.

The chain uses TRBV6-5 and TRBJ1-1, with 7 bases fitting TRBD1. CDR1 and CDR2 (germline): MNHEY, SVGAGI. This CDR3 has 13 amino acids. J lost 1 base, V lost 7 bases, and 3 bases had no gene match. The CDR3 region has the DNA TGTGCCAGCACACAGGGGCCGAACACTGAAGCTTTCTTT. This gives the protein CASTQGPNTEAFF.

The V gene is TRBV10-3, the J gene TRBJ1-1; D is possibly TRBD1 (6 bases). V was trimmed by 0 bases and J by 0 bases, leaving 11 bases between them. The CDR3 is 16 amino acids. Germline V gene sequence: CDR1 ENHRY, CDR2 SYGVKD. CDR3 sequence (DNA): TGTGCCATCAGTGAGTCCAGGACAGCTATGAACACTGAAGCTTTCTTT. Encoded protein: CAISESRTAMNTEAFF.

The chain couples TRBV6-2 or TRBV6-3 to TRBJ1-1; D ambiguous. The CDR3 loop spans 14 amino acids. V was trimmed by 2 bases and J by 4 bases, leaving 11 bases between them. Looked up from germline, CDR1 is MNHEY and CDR2 is SVGEGT. In DNA, the CDR3 is TGTGCCAGCAGTTACACCGGGAAGAGCACTGAAGCTTTCTTT. Translation gives CASSYTGKSTEAFF.

The rearrangement links TRBV3-1 (or the pseudogene TRBV3-2) to TRBJ1-2; D not certain. V was clipped by 4 bases and J by 4 bases, with 7 bases between them. Germline V gene lookup returns CDR1 LGHDT and CDR2 YNNKEL (reference sequence). The CDR3 loop spans 12 amino acids. This chain's CDR3 is CASSPGLYGYTF. For the CDR3, the DNA is TGTGCCAGCAGCCCCGGACTCTATGGCTACACCTTC.

This chain uses TRBV10-3 with TRBJ1-2; 7 nucleotides agree with TRBD1. Germline loops: CDR1 ENHRY, CDR2 SYGVKD. Trimming at V came to 4 bases and at J to 0 bases, leaving 5 bases not matched to a gene. The CDR3 spans 15 residues. DNA of the CDR3: TGTGCCATCAGTGGGGGGGACAGCCCTAACTATGGCTACACCTTC. This encodes CAISGGDSPNYGYTF.

The chain recombines TRBV27 with TRBJ2-2; 14 bases line up with TRBD2. Germline CDR1 is MNHEY and CDR2 is SMNVEV (reference sequence). The CDR3 covers 16 residues. Trimming removed 6 bases from V and 4 bases from J; junction bases left unmatched: 4. The CDR3 DNA sequence: TGTGCCAGCAGACCCGGGACTAGCGGGAGCACCGGGGAGCTGTTTTTT. As protein: CASRPGTSGSTGELFF.

This clone appeared a single time. The chain is built from TRBV7-9 and TRBJ1-2; D may be TRBD1 (6 bases). Trimming removed 7 bases from V and 3 bases from J, with 9 bases in between. CDR1 and CDR2 from the germline V gene are SEHNR and FQNEAQ (reference sequence). The CDR3 length is 12 residues. Here the CDR3 reads CASTGADYGYTF. The DNA of the CDR3 is TGTGCCAGCACAGGGGCCGACTATGGCTACACCTTC. The variable domain in full, completed from reference TRBV7-9 and TRBJ1-2, reads DTGVSQNPRHKITKRGQNVTFRCDPISEHNRLYWYRQTLGQGPEFLTYFQNEAQLEKSRLLSDRFSAERPKGSFSTLEIQRTEQGDSAMYLCASTGADYGYTFGSGTRLTVV.

The CDR3 loop reads CASTEDRVFGEAFF. The CDR3 DNA is TGTGCCAGTACTGAGGACAGGGTTTTTGGTGAAGCTTTCTTT. The chain employs TRBV19 and TRBJ1-1; 8 nucleotides line up with TRBD1. V was clipped by 7 bases and J by 7 bases; unmatched bases: 11. The CDR3 consists of 14 residues. Germline V gene lookup returns CDR1 LNHDA and CDR2 SQIVND (reference sequence). The entire variable domain, with the rest obtained from reference TRBV19 and TRBJ1-1, is as follows: DGGITQSPKYLFRKEGQNVTLSCEQNLNHDAMYWYRQDPGQGLRLIYYSQIVNDFQKGDIAEGYSVSREKKESFPLTVTSAQKNPTAFYLCASTEDRVFGEAFFGQGTRLTVV.

The chain is built from TRBV7-2 and TRBJ1-1, with a possible D match to TRBD1 (5 bases). Trimming cost V 4 bases and J 3 bases, with 12 bases left between them. Germline CDR1 reads SGHTA; CDR2 reads FQGNSA. The length of the CDR3 is 14 residues. In DNA form, the CDR3 reads TGTGCCAGCAGCTCAAGACAGTCCCACACTGAAGCTTTCTTT. It translates to CASSSRQSHTEAFF. The full variable domain, its missing parts supplied by reference TRBV7-2 and TRBJ1-1, is GAGVSQSPSNKVTEKGKDVELRCDPISGHTALYWYRQSLGQGLEFLIYFQGNSAPDKSGLPSDRFSAERTGGSVSTLTIQRTQQEDSAVYLCASSSRQSHTEAFFGQGTRLTVV.

The V gene is TRBV5-1, the J gene TRBJ1-2; no definite D call. Germline V gene lookup returns CDR1 SGHRS and CDR2 YFSETQ. The CDR3 has 14 residues. V was pared by 3 bases and J by 2 bases, with 11 bases between. Here the CDR3 reads CASSSGEINYGYTF. The CDR3 coding sequence is TGCGCCAGCAGCTCCGGGGAAATCAACTATGGCTACACCTTC.

The chain has TRBV5-4 and TRBJ2-3; 9 bases are a match to TRBD2. This CDR3 comprises 15 residues. CDR1 is SGHNT, CDR2 YYREEE, per germline (reference sequence). J lost 5 bases, V lost 2 bases, and 6 bases had no gene match. CDR3 sequence: CASSFRGGAEDTQYF. DNA of the CDR3: TGTGCCAGCAGCTTCCGCGGGGGGGCGGAAGATACGCAGTATTTT.

The chain carries TRBV6-2 or TRBV6-3 and TRBJ2-5; 7 bases are shared with TRBD2. The CDR3 spans 15 residues. Germline V gene lookup returns CDR1 MNHEY and CDR2 SVGEGT. V gave up 5 bases and J gave up 0 bases; unmatched junction bases: 6. The CDR3 region has the DNA TGTGCCAGCAGTCAGCCGACTAGCTACCAAGAGACCCAGTACTTC. Translation gives CASSQPTSYQETQYF.

The chain links TRBV2 to TRBJ1-3, with TRBD1 identical over 9 bases. The CDR3 sequence is 15 residues long. Germline CDR1 reads SNHLY; CDR2 reads FYNNEI. V lost 3 bases to trimming and J lost 2 bases; unmatched junction nucleotides: 2. CDR3 sequence reads: CASSDRQGAGNTIYF. The CDR3 nucleotides read TGTGCCAGCAGTGATCGACAGGGGGCTGGAAACACCATATATTTT.

J is TRBJ2-7 and V is TRBV27; TRBD1 matches 7 bases. The CDR3 consists of 14 residues. Per germline, CDR1 MNHEY and CDR2 SMNVEV (reference sequence). Unmatched junction bases numbered 7, after V lost 7 bases and J lost 1 base. The CDR3 DNA follows: TGTGCCAGCAACAAACAGGGGTTGTCCTACGAGCAGTACTTC. It codes for CASNKQGLSYEQYF.